These 27 T cell receptor beta chains were sequenced from one sample in a study of shared clonotypes between healthy human individuals. Here immunoSEQ multiplex PCR was the method, and the copy in TCRdb shows in-frame clones only, minus some. The sample holds under 2.5 million clones, 92% seen once. The sequenced sample consisted of naive CD4+ T cells from PBMCs. The subset was: CD45RA+ positively selected. These receptors were collected from a man aged 18 to 35 in good health. Some clones in this sample may be carry-over from other donors' samples.

The chain recombines TRBV30 with TRBJ1-1; TRBD1 is a possible D gene (6 bases). Trimming took off 2 bases at V and 1 base at J, with 14 bases between the two ends. This CDR3 has 15 residues. The germline gives CDR1 GTSNPN, CDR2 SVGIG (reference sequence). This CDR3 is CAWSRVRGANTEAFF. As DNA, the CDR3 is TGTGCCTGGAGTCGTGTTAGGGGGGCGAACACTGAAGCTTTCTTT.

CDR3 sequence reads: CASSVGSGISAYNEQFF. The CDR3 DNA reads TGTGCCAGCAGCGTAGGGTCGGGTATATCGGCGTACAATGAGCAGTTCTTC. The chain has TRBV9 and TRBJ2-1; D remains unclear. The ends were cut back, 0 bases at V and 4 bases at J, with 17 bases in the middle. Per the germline V gene, CDR1 is SGDLS and CDR2 is YYNGEE. This CDR3 spans 17 amino acids.

V gene TRBV18 combines with J gene TRBJ2-1; D is undetermined. This CDR3 has 15 residues. Trimming shortened V by 3 bases and J by 7 bases, and 16 bases separated the two germline ends. From germline, CDR1 is KGHSH and CDR2 LQKENI. The CDR3 sequence is CASSPLGMVINEQFF. In nucleotides, the CDR3 is TGTGCCAGCTCACCTCTAGGCATGGTGATAAATGAGCAGTTCTTC.

This chain joins TRBV7-9 and TRBJ1-1, with D possibly being TRBD1 (6 bases). The CDR3 has 14 amino acids. The V end lost 4 bases, the J end lost 4 bases, and 13 bases lay between the germline ends. Germline values: CDR1 SEHNR, CDR2 FQNEAQ (reference sequence). The CDR3, as DNA: TGTGCCAGCAGCTATTATGAAGGGGGCACTGAAGCTTTCTTT. Amino acid sequence: CASSYYEGGTEAFF.

J is TRBJ1-6 and V is TRBV18; D unresolved. Trimming shortened V by 0 bases and J by 7 bases, and 13 bases separated the two germline ends. The CDR3 runs to 16 residues. Germline CDR1 KGHSH, CDR2 LQKENI. The CDR3 sequence is CASSPPGQPGNSPLHF. DNA of the CDR3: TGTGCCAGCTCACCACCCGGGCAGCCTGGGAATTCACCCCTCCACTTT.

This chain joins TRBV28 and TRBJ2-7; 16 nucleotides agree with TRBD2. Germline lookup yields CDR1 MDHEN and CDR2 SYDVKM. The CDR3 is 19 amino acids. V dropped 5 bases and J dropped 7; count of bases not matched to a gene: 17. CDR3 residues: CASSPTPGTSGRADREQYF. As DNA, the CDR3 is TGTGCCAGCAGTCCGACCCCCGGGACTAGCGGGAGGGCCGACCGTGAGCAGTACTTC.

The sample holds a few counts of this clone. This chain connects TRBV18 to TRBJ1-1; D call uncertain. This CDR3 spans 15 amino acids. V gave up 3 bases and J gave up 5 bases, with 16 bases separating them. The germline V gene encodes CDR1 KGHSH and CDR2 LQKENI. The CDR3 DNA is TGTGCCAGCTCACCGGGATCAGGCCTAGAGACTGAAGCTTTCTTT. It specifies CASSPGSGLETEAFF.

DNA of the CDR3: TGTGCCAGCAGCTTATATTCGACAGGAACGGTGAACACTGAAGCTTTCTTT. Amino acids: CASSLYSTGTVNTEAFF. The chain has TRBV11-2 and TRBJ1-1, with a possible D match to TRBD1 (6 bases). The V end was cut by 2 bases, the J end by 0 bases, with 16 bases between. The germline V gene encodes CDR1 SGHAT and CDR2 FQNNGV. This CDR3 has 17 amino acids.

The V call is TRBV7-2, the J call TRBJ2-7, with D perhaps matching TRBD1 or TRBD2 (5 bases each). This CDR3 has 14 amino acids. V was shortened by 4 bases and J by 2 bases, with 12 bases between the two germline ends. Germline loops: CDR1 SGHTA, CDR2 FQGNSA. The CDR3 here is CASSSNMGPYEQYF. The CDR3 nucleotides read TGTGCCAGCAGCTCCAATATGGGACCCTACGAGCAGTACTTC. The full variable domain, with the rest looked up from reference TRBV7-2 and TRBJ2-7, is GAGVSQSPSNKVTEKGKDVELRCDPISGHTALYWYRQSLGQGLEFLIYFQGNSAPDKSGLPSDRFSAERTGGSVSTLTIQRTQQEDSAVYLCASSSNMGPYEQYFGPGTRLTVT.

The CDR3: CASSLAQGGGETQYF. The DNA of the CDR3 is TGTGCCAGCAGTTTAGCGCAGGGAGGGGGGGAGACCCAGTACTTC. J is TRBJ2-5 and V is TRBV28, with a tentative D call TRBD2 (7 bases). Per the germline V gene, CDR1 is MDHEN and CDR2 is SYDVKM. The CDR3 length is 15 residues. V was pared by 2 bases and J by 5 bases, with 15 bases between. The full variable domain, in which reference TRBV28 and TRBJ2-5 provide the parts outside the CDR3, is DVKVTQSSRYLVKRTGEKVFLECVQDMDHENMFWYRQDPGLGLRLIYFSYDVKMKEKGDIPEGYSVSREKKERFSLILESASTNQTSMYLCASSLAQGGGETQYFGPGTRLLVL.

The chain couples TRBV29-1 to TRBJ1-5; D possibly corresponds to TRBD1 (6 bases). CDR1 is SQVTM and CDR2 is ANQGSEA in the germline V gene. The CDR3 contains 14 residues. V was cut by 4 bases and J by 0 bases, with 10 bases left in between. DNA for the CDR3: TGCAGCGTTGCACAGGGTTATAGCAATCAGCCCCAGCATTTT. It is translated as CSVAQGYSNQPQHF.

The chain combines TRBV29-1 with TRBJ2-3; perhaps D is TRBD1 or TRBD2 (5 bases each). The germline V gene has CDR1 SQVTM and CDR2 ANQGSEA. Trimming shortened V by 5 bases and J by 2 bases, and 20 bases separated the two germline ends. The length of the CDR3 is 16 residues. DNA of the CDR3: TGCAGCGTTCGTCCGCGAGGGGCTCTGACCACAGATACGCAGTATTTT. This sequence encodes CSVRPRGALTTDTQYF.

V gene TRBV5-5 combines with J gene TRBJ2-2; 7 bases map to TRBD1. With V trimmed by 6 bases and J by 4 bases, 9 bases remained unmatched. Germline V gene data show CDR1 as SGHKS and CDR2 as YYEKEE (reference sequence). The CDR3 loop spans 15 amino acids. The CDR3 coding sequence is TGTGCCAGCAACGCGAGAGGGGGCCCCACCGGGGAGCTGTTTTTT. Translated: CASNARGGPTGELFF.

This chain uses TRBV4-2 with TRBJ1-5, with D unclear. Trimming left V 4 bases short and J 9 bases short, with 10 bases between. CDR1 is LGHNA and CDR2 is YNFKEQ in the germline V gene. This CDR3 is built from 12 residues. This CDR3 is CASSLQPGPQHF. The CDR3 DNA sequence: TGTGCCAGCAGCCTCCAGCCGGGGCCCCAGCATTTT.

Comments on this clone: Other DNA sequences in this sample translate to the same CDR3. The chain recombines TRBV5-1 with TRBJ2-5, with TRBD1 identical over 8 bases. The V gene end was trimmed by 0 bases and the J gene end by 5 bases; junction bases not matched to a gene: 6. Germline loops: CDR1 SGHRS, CDR2 YFSETQ. CDR3 length: 15 amino acids. The CDR3 region is CASSLAAGGGETQYF. The CDR3 DNA follows: TGCGCCAGCAGCTTGGCTGCAGGGGGCGGGGAGACCCAGTACTTC.

This chain uses TRBV29-1 with TRBJ2-4; 10 bases fit TRBD2. Germline CDR1 reads SQVTM; CDR2 reads ANQGSEA. V lost 5 bases, J lost 6 bases, and 10 bases stayed unmatched. CDR3 size: 15 residues. This CDR3 reads CSVFGAGGPLNIQYF. The CDR3 coding sequence is TGCAGCGTTTTCGGAGCGGGAGGGCCACTAAACATTCAGTACTTC. Full variable domain (remainder filled in from reference TRBV29-1 and TRBJ2-4): SAVISQKPSRDICQRGTSLTIQCQVDSQVTMMFWYRQQPGQSLTLIATANQGSEATYESGFVIDKFPISRPNLTFSTLTVSNMSPEDSSIYLCSVFGAGGPLNIQYFGAGTRLSVL.

This chain joins TRBV6-1 and TRBJ2-3; no reliable D call. The CDR3 sequence is 13 residues long. The germline V gene encodes CDR1 MNHNS and CDR2 SASEGT. The ends were cut back, 6 bases at V and 8 bases at J, with 15 bases in the middle. In DNA, the CDR3 is TGTGCCAGCAGGGCGTCAAGGTCGGGTACGCAGTATTTT. Protein: CASRASRSGTQYF.

The chain links TRBV6-4 to TRBJ2-1; D remains unclear. Germline CDR1 and CDR2: MRHNA and SNTAGT. Trimming shortened V by 2 bases and J by 8 bases, and 10 bases separated the two germline ends. The CDR3 is 13 residues long. The CDR3 loop reads CASSDKGTYEQFF. CDR3 DNA sequence: TGTGCCAGCAGTGACAAGGGTACCTATGAGCAGTTCTTC.

The chain couples TRBV7-3 to TRBJ2-2; 10 positions agree with TRBD2. V lost 5 bases to trimming and J lost 6 bases; unmatched junction nucleotides: 9. Germline assignment: CDR1 SGHTA and CDR2 FQGTGA. The CDR3 is made up of 16 amino acids. The CDR3 loop reads CASSPRTSGKPGELFF. As DNA, the CDR3 is TGTGCCAGCAGCCCCAGGACTAGCGGAAAGCCCGGGGAGCTGTTTTTT. The full variable domain, in which reference TRBV7-3 and TRBJ2-2 provide the parts outside the CDR3, is GAGVSQTPSNKVTEKGKYVELRCDPISGHTALYWYRQSLGQGPEFLIYFQGTGAADDSGLPNDRFFAVRPEGSVSTLKIQRTERGDSAVYLCASSPRTSGKPGELFFGEGSRLTVL.

The rearrangement joins TRBV6-4 to TRBJ2-5, with D uncertain. The V end was cut by 6 bases, the J end by 5 bases, with 7 bases between. Germline lookup yields CDR1 MRHNA and CDR2 SNTAGT. The length of the CDR3 is 11 residues. CDR3 residues: CASRQGETQYF. CDR3 DNA sequence: TGTGCCAGCAGGCAAGGGGAGACCCAGTACTTC.

The V call is TRBV30, the J call TRBJ2-5; no reliable D call. Trimming shortened V by 4 bases and J by 4 bases, and 13 bases separated the two germline ends. Germline loops: CDR1 GTSNPN, CDR2 SVGIG (reference sequence). CDR3 length: 13 residues. The CDR3 sequence is CAWINPGLETQYF. DNA of the CDR3: TGTGCCTGGATTAACCCGGGTCTAGAGACCCAGTACTTC. The entire variable domain, with the rest obtained from reference TRBV30 and TRBJ2-5, is as follows: SQTIHQWPATLVQPVGSPLSLECTVEGTSNPNLYWYRQAAGRGLQLLFYSVGIGQISSEVPQNLSASRPQDRQFILSSKKLLLSDSGFYLCAWINPGLETQYFGPGTRLLVL.

The chain employs TRBV2 and TRBJ2-4, with TRBD2 matching 11 bases. CDR3 length: 15 residues. The germline V gene encodes CDR1 SNHLY and CDR2 FYNNEI. The trim removed 6 bases at V and 2 bases at J, leaving 3 bases unmatched. As DNA, the CDR3 is TGTGCCAGCAGGGGACTAGCGGAAACCAAAAACATTCAGTACTTC. Translation gives CASRGLAETKNIQYF.

The rearrangement uses TRBV14 and TRBJ1-1, with a weak D call TRBD1 (6 bases). V lost 2 bases, J lost 1 base, and 11 bases lay in between. The CDR3 loop spans 15 amino acids. CDR1 and CDR2 from the germline V gene are SGHDN and FVKESK. CDR3 in amino acids: CASSQHGQTNTEAFF. CDR3 DNA: TGTGCCAGCAGCCAACACGGACAGACGAACACTGAAGCTTTCTTT.

The V call is TRBV12-1, the J call TRBJ2-7; the D call in the table, TRBD2, was not verified against the DNA. TRBV12-1 is a recognized pseudogene. The CDR3 is 15 amino acids. CDR3: CASSPPGTSSPEQYF. The CDR3 DNA reads TGTGCCAGCAGCCCCCCCGGTACTAGTTCCCCCGAGCAGTACTTC.

J is TRBJ2-2 and V is TRBV7-9; D unresolved. V shed 3 bases and J shed 2 bases, with 10 bases lying between them. Germline loops: CDR1 SEHNR, CDR2 FQNEAQ (reference sequence). The CDR3 runs to 15 residues. The CDR3 DNA is TGTGCCAGCAGCTTGGCGGCGGTTAACACCGGGGAGCTGTTTTTT. Amino acids: CASSLAAVNTGELFF.

CDR3 sequence reads: CASSLGGQRNTEAFF. The CDR3 DNA is TGCGCCAGCAGCCTCGGAGGACAGCGAAACACTGAAGCTTTCTTT. The chain is built from TRBV5-1 and TRBJ1-1; D is perhaps TRBD1 (6 bases). The V gene lost 4 bases and the J gene lost 2 bases, with 15 bases spanning the gap. This CDR3 comprises 15 residues. Germline CDR1 and CDR2: SGHRS and YFSETQ.

This chain's CDR3 is CASSLKGTRPREQYF. CDR3 DNA: TGTGCCAGCAGCTTGAAGGGGACTAGACCGCGCGAGCAGTACTTC. The genes are TRBV5-4 and TRBJ2-7; 8 bases align to TRBD2. V was clipped by 1 base and J by 6 bases; unmatched bases: 9. CDR3 length: 15 amino acids. Germline-derived CDR1 and CDR2 are SGHNT and YYREEE (reference sequence).